The 23 T cell receptor beta chains below all came from one sample that was sequenced in a study of T cell clonality in common variable immunodeficiency. TCRdb's copy holds only in-frame clones and misses some; the assay was immunoSEQ multiplex PCR. The data show tens of thousands of clones, with none appearing a single time. Sequencing was done on a sample of peripheral blood mononuclear cells. These TCRs come from a person aged 18 to 70 in good health.

This clone was counted many times. The CDR3 region is CSVEAGVETQYF. CDR3 DNA (partial): TGCAGCGTTGAAGCAGGGGTGGAGACC. V is TRBV29-1 and J is TRBJ2-5, with TRBD1 as a possible D gene (6 bases). The observed sequence ends 3 residues before the CDR3 terminus, with the missing tail filled in from the germline J gene. This CDR3 is 12 amino acids long. V lost 1 base and J lost 5, with 8 bases in between. Germline assignment: CDR1 SQVTM and CDR2 ANQGSEA.

This clone was counted at least ten times. The missing CDR3 end, 3 residues past where the read stops, is filled in from the germline J gene. The chain links TRBV7-2 to TRBJ1-1; the D is unclear. Germline V gives CDR1 SGHTA, CDR2 FQGNSA. The CDR3 is 13 amino acids. Partial CDR3 DNA: TGTGCCAGCAGCTTAGTCAGGTCCCAAGGG. It is translated as CASSLVRSQG. In full, the CDR3 reads CASSLVRSQGAFF. The variable domain in full, completed from reference TRBV7-2 and TRBJ1-1, reads GAGVSQSPSNKVTEKGKDVELRCDPISGHTALYWYRQSLGQGLEFLIYFQGNSAPDKSGLPSDRFSAERTGGSVSTLTIQRTQQEDSAVYLCASSLVRSQGAFFGQGTRLTVV.

This clone has at least ten counts. Read coverage stops 3 residues before the CDR3 terminus; the germline J gene supplies the remainder. V gene TRBV2 combines with J gene TRBJ2-1; D is perhaps TRBD2 (5 bases). This CDR3 has 15 residues. V was shortened by 1 base and J by 4 bases, with 11 bases between the two germline ends. In germline, CDR1 is SNHLY, CDR2 FYNNEI. The sequenced CDR3 bases are TGTGCCAGCAGTGAAGGTATCGGGGTATACAATGAG. It yields the protein CASSEGIGVYNE. The full CDR3 protein reads CASSEGIGVYNEQFF. Drawing the rest from reference TRBV2 and TRBJ2-1, the complete variable domain is EPEVTQTPSHQVTQMGQEVILRCVPISNHLYFYWYRQILGQKVEFLVSFYNNEISEKSEIFDDQFSVERPDGSNFTLKIRSTKLEDSAMYFCASSEGIGVYNEQFFGPGTRLTVL.

This clone showed up many times. From the germline J gene comes the end of the CDR3, since the read stops 3 residues before it. V gene TRBV13 combines with J gene TRBJ1-5; TRBD1 aligns across 9 bases. The germline V gene has CDR1 PRHDT and CDR2 FYEKMQ (reference sequence). The CDR3 covers 20 residues. Trimming cost V 5 bases and J 0 bases; bases outside gene matches: 17. The CDR3 here is CASSGELGQGPFYSNQPQHF. Partial CDR3 DNA: TGTGCCAGCAGCGGGGAGCTGGGACAGGGACCGTTTTATAGCAATCAGCCC.

This clone was recorded many times. The read ends 3 residues early relative to the CDR3; the germline J gene fills the gap. This chain connects TRBV19 to TRBJ1-2; D is ambiguous. Trimming cost V 7 bases and J 0 bases, with 9 bases left between them. The CDR3 is 13 residues long. Germline V lookup: CDR1 LNHDA, CDR2 SQIVND (reference sequence). The DNA read from the CDR3 is TGTGCCAGTAAACAGACGGCTAACTATGGC. It translates to CASKQTANYG. The CDR3, in full, reads CASKQTANYGYTF.

This clone was seen ten or more times. The read terminates 3 residues before the CDR3 end, so the remaining end is supplied by the germline J gene. The chain employs TRBV24-1 and TRBJ2-1; D might be TRBD1 (6 bases). The CDR3 extends over 15 amino acids. From germline, CDR1 is KGHDR and CDR2 SFDVKD. Trimming took 4 bases from V and 0 from J, leaving 9 bases between them. The covered CDR3 bases are TGTGCCACCAGTGACCAGGGGTACTCCTACAATGAG. Translated: CATSDQGYSYNE. The complete CDR3 protein is CATSDQGYSYNEQFF.

This clone was observed at least ten times. The read ends 3 residues early relative to the CDR3; the germline J gene fills the gap. The chain is built from TRBV19 and TRBJ1-1; D unclear. Germline V gene lookup returns CDR1 LNHDA and CDR2 SQIVND (reference sequence). The CDR3 is 13 amino acids. Between the trimmed V and J ends, which lost 2 bases and 6 bases, there was a span of 10 bases. The covered CDR3 bases are TGTGCCAGTAGTATATCCCGACACGCTGAA. Translated: CASSISRHAE. The entire CDR3 reads CASSISRHAEAFF.

Many counts were recorded for this clone. The read falls 3 residues short of the CDR3 end, and the missing part is taken from the germline J gene. The chain links TRBV6-1 to TRBJ1-6; 8 bases align to TRBD1. CDR3 length: 15 residues. CDR1 is MNHNS, CDR2 SASEGT, per germline. The ends lost 2 bases at V and 8 bases at J; junction bases unmatched: 5. The chain's CDR3 is CASSEPTGGHSPLHF. The CDR3 DNA, read in part, is TGTGCCAGCAGTGAACCAACAGGGGGGCATTCACCC.

In this sample, this clone turned up many times. The observed sequence ends 3 residues before the CDR3 terminus, with the missing tail filled in from the germline J gene. The chain is built from TRBV7-2 and TRBJ1-2; D unresolved. The CDR3 consists of 12 residues. Per germline, CDR1 SGHTA and CDR2 FQGNSA. CDR3 protein: CASSLAQQGYTF. The covered CDR3 bases are TGTGCCAGCAGCTTAGCACAGCAAGGC.

This clone was picked up a small number of times. The read comes to an end 3 residues before the CDR3 does, leaving the germline J gene to fill in the end. The chain carries TRBV2 and TRBJ1-1; TRBD1 is a possible D gene (5 bases). Germline V gives CDR1 SNHLY, CDR2 FYNNEI. V lost 8 bases and J 4 bases, leaving 17 bases between the germline ends. This CDR3 comprises 14 residues. The CDR3 spells CASAVRGAGTEAFF. The sequenced CDR3 bases are TGTGCCAGCGCGGTGAGGGGAGCGGGCACTGAA.

Notes on this clone: The CDR3 end falls 3 residues outside the read, so it is completed with the germline J gene. The chain employs TRBV5-1 and TRBJ2-1; 7 bases map to TRBD1. V was pared by 4 bases and J by 2 bases, with 9 bases of the junction left unmatched. The CDR3 length is 16 residues. The germline V gene encodes CDR1 SGHRS and CDR2 YFSETQ. The sequenced part of the CDR3 DNA is TGCGCCAGCAGCCGCCATGGGCAGGGGGCCTACAATGAG. Protein product: CASSRHGQGAYNE. The full CDR3 protein reads CASSRHGQGAYNEQFF. The full variable domain, rest sourced from reference TRBV5-1 and TRBJ2-1, is KAGVTQTPRYLIKTRGQQVTLSCSPISGHRSVSWYQQTPGQGLQFLFEYFSETQRNKGNFPGRFSGRQFSNSRSEMNVSTLELGDSALYLCASSRHGQGAYNEQFFGPGTRLTVL.

Many counts were recorded for this clone. The read halts 3 residues ahead of the CDR3 end, with the missing end drawn from the germline J gene. This rearrangement joins TRBV18 to TRBJ1-1, with a possible D match to TRBD1 (5 bases). Trimming pared 2 bases from V and 1 base from J, leaving 11 bases between. The CDR3 has 15 residues. Germline CDR1 KGHSH, CDR2 LQKENI. The CDR3 here is CASSPDRGTNTEAFF. CDR3 DNA (partial): TGTGCCAGCTCACCAGATCGGGGGACGAACACTGAA.

This clone was recorded at least ten times. CDR3 DNA (partial): TGTGCCAGCAGCTTAGATAAGGGTAGCGGATACGAG. This translates into CASSLDKGSGYE. The full CDR3 reads CASSLDKGSGYEQYF. The rearrangement links TRBV11-2 to TRBJ2-7; tentative D call: TRBD2 (6 bases). The DNA ends 3 residues before the CDR3 does, and the rest of the CDR3 is filled in from the germline J gene. The CDR3 is made up of 15 amino acids. V lost 0 bases and J 4 bases, leaving 13 bases between the germline ends. Germline lookup yields CDR1 SGHAT and CDR2 FQNNGV.

This clone was found many times. From the germline J gene comes the end of the CDR3, since the read stops 3 residues before it. The chain couples TRBV30 to TRBJ2-2, with 7 bases matching TRBD1. The CDR3 runs to 19 residues. The germline CDR1 and CDR2 sequences are GTSNPN and SVGIG (reference sequence). CDR3: CAWSDAVLAGGAGNEKLFF. The sequenced part of the CDR3 DNA is TGTGCCTGGAGTGACGCGGTTCTCGCAGGGGGAGCTGGAAATGAAAAG.

This clone was counted many times. The read finishes 3 residues shy of the CDR3 end, and the germline J gene is used to complete it. The chain recombines TRBV4-1 with TRBJ2-1; TRBD2 agrees at 10 bases. Germline CDR1 MGHRA, CDR2 YSYEKL. This CDR3 is 15 amino acids long. Germline trimming cut 4 bases from V and 4 bases from J; bases unmatched to any gene: 4. CDR3: CASSLGLADYNEQFF. The CDR3 DNA, read in part, is TGCGCCAGCAGCCTCGGACTAGCGGATTACAATGAG.

This clone has ten or more counts. The read falls 3 residues short of the CDR3 end, and the missing part is taken from the germline J gene. This sequence joins TRBV7-2 and TRBJ2-7; no clear D gene. The V end was cut by 0 bases, the J end by 3 bases, with 6 bases between. The germline CDR1 and CDR2 sequences are SGHTA and FQGNSA. CDR3 size: 13 residues. The sequenced CDR3 bases are TGTGCCAGCAGCTTAGCGGCCCGCTACGAG. Encoded protein: CASSLAARYE. From start to end, the CDR3 is CASSLAARYEQYF.

This clone was picked up many times. The CDR3 is cut off 3 residues early in the read; its end comes from the germline J gene. The chain has TRBV19 and TRBJ1-5; maybe TRBD1 (5 bases). The CDR3 length is 14 residues. Germline CDR1 and CDR2: LNHDA and SQIVND (reference sequence). V gave up 5 bases and J gave up 4 bases, with 12 bases separating them. CDR3 DNA, as far as it was read: TGTGCCAGTAGTTCAGGGATCAGGAATCAGCCC. It codes for CASSSGIRNQP. The full CDR3 is CASSSGIRNQPQHF.

This clone was seen ten or more times. The sequenced fragment ends 3 residues before the CDR3 boundary, so the rest is inferred from the germline J gene. The chain employs TRBV10-3 and TRBJ2-3; 10 nucleotides align to TRBD1. The CDR3 extends over 14 amino acids. Per the germline V gene, CDR1 is ENHRY and CDR2 is SYGVKD. CDR3 amino acids: CAIRTGTGVETQYF. CDR3 DNA (partial): TGTGCCATCAGAACCGGGACAGGGGTAGAGACG.

This clone was counted at least ten times. The read falls 3 residues short of the CDR3 end, and the missing part is taken from the germline J gene. The chain links TRBV9 to TRBJ2-7; TRBD2 is a possible D gene (6 bases). This CDR3 has 13 residues. V lost 4 bases, J lost 4 bases, and 12 bases lay in between. Germline values: CDR1 SGDLS, CDR2 YYNGEE. CDR3 region: CASSRLVGYEQYF. The sequenced part of the CDR3 DNA is TGTGCCAGCAGCCGACTAGTCGGTTACGAG.

This clone came up a few times. Read data end 3 residues before the CDR3 end; the end is taken from the germline J gene. This chain joins TRBV7-7 and TRBJ1-2; D unresolved. The CDR3 is 14 residues long. Germline CDR1 and CDR2: SSHAT and FNYEAQ (reference sequence). The CDR3 sequence is CASSFSGVGNDYTF. CDR3 bases read: TGTGCCAGCAGCTTTAGCGGAGTGGGGAATGAC.

The sample holds many counts of this clone. The CDR3 reads CASSPLSRRGLATNEKLFF. The CDR3 DNA, read in part, is TGTGCCAGCAGCCCCCTAAGCCGGCGGGGACTTGCAACTAATGAAAAA. The chain uses TRBV13 and TRBJ1-4, with TRBD1 as a possible D gene (5 bases). The read terminates 3 residues ahead of where the CDR3 ends, so the germline J gene completes it. Trimming pared 5 bases from V and 0 bases from J, leaving 22 bases between. There are 19 residues in the CDR3. Germline CDR1 is PRHDT and CDR2 is FYEKMQ (reference sequence).

As regards this clone: The observed sequence ends 3 residues before the CDR3 terminus, with the missing tail filled in from the germline J gene. The V and J genes are TRBV18 and TRBJ1-2, with 9 bases matching TRBD1. Per germline, CDR1 KGHSH and CDR2 LQKENI. The CDR3 is 15 amino acids. CDR3 region: CASSLDRGNTDTYTF. Incomplete CDR3 DNA: TGTGCCAGCTCCCTTGACAGGGGGAACACAGATACC. The full variable domain, rest sourced from reference TRBV18 and TRBJ1-2, is NAGVMQNPRHLVRRRGQEARLRCSPMKGHSHVYWYRQLPEEGLKFMVYLQKENIIDESGMPKERFSAEFPKEGPSILRIQQVVRGDSAAYFCASSLDRGNTDTYTFGSGTRLTVV.

This clone has at least ten counts. The CDR3 end falls 3 residues outside the read, so it is completed with the germline J gene. The chain links TRBV20-1 to TRBJ2-5; tentatively, D is TRBD2 (6 bases). The V and J ends lost 1 base and 4 bases respectively, with 16 bases between them. This CDR3 spans 15 amino acids. From germline, CDR1 is DFQATT and CDR2 SNEGSKA (reference sequence). The sequenced CDR3 bases are TGCAGTGCTAGAGCTAGCGCCTCGAGTCCAGAGACC. This codes for CSARASASSPET. The whole CDR3 is CSARASASSPETQYF.